The 22 T cell receptor beta chains reported below all come from one sample, sequenced in a study of T cells and copy number aberrations in small-cell lung cancer. Using immunoSEQ multiplex PCR, the repertoire was profiled, and TCRdb retains in-frame clones only, with some absent. The sample has more than 1,000 clones; approximately 88% are singletons. Source material: tumor tissue. The source is a man in his 60s with small cell lung cancer.

This chain uses TRBV27 with TRBJ1-5, with D possibly TRBD1 on 5 matching bases. The ends were cut back, 5 bases at V and 5 bases at J, with 16 bases in the middle. The V gene's germline CDR1 is MNHEY and CDR2 SMNVEV (reference sequence). The CDR3 contains 15 residues. The CDR3 DNA is TGTGCCAGCAGTCCCTATTCGGGGGGGTATCAGCCCCAGCATTTT. Its translation is CASSPYSGGYQPQHF.

This CDR3 is CASSVEGGVTGELFF. CDR3 nucleotide sequence: TGTGCCAGCAGCGTAGAGGGAGGGGTCACCGGGGAGCTGTTTTTT. The chain carries TRBV9 and TRBJ2-2; 7 bases align to TRBD2. CDR3 length: 15 residues. V lost 0 bases to trimming and J lost 4 bases; unmatched junction nucleotides: 3. Germline CDR1 is SGDLS and CDR2 is YYNGEE.

The chain uses TRBV11-3 and TRBJ1-1; possible D gene TRBD1, 5 bases. CDR1 and CDR2 from the germline V gene are SGHNT and YENEEA. The CDR3 is 14 amino acids. V was trimmed by 1 base and J by 4 bases, leaving 10 bases between them. CDR3 sequence: CASSLVGVSTEAFF. CDR3 in DNA: TGTGCCAGCAGCTTAGTAGGGGTAAGCACTGAAGCTTTCTTT. The variable domain in full, with the rest retrieved from reference TRBV11-3 and TRBJ1-1, is EAGVVQSPRYKIIEKKQPVAFWCNPISGHNTLYWYLQNLGQGPELLIRYENEEAVDDSQLPKDRFSAERLKGVDSTLKIQPAELGDSAVYLCASSLVGVSTEAFFGQGTRLTVV.

In its sample, this clone was seen a few times. The chain is built from TRBV20-1 and TRBJ2-7; D remains unclear. Trimming removed 3 bases at V and 9 bases at J, with 9 bases between. This CDR3 contains 10 residues. Looked up from germline, CDR1 is DFQATT and CDR2 is SNEGSKA (reference sequence). DNA of the CDR3: TGCAGTGCTAGTATCCCGGCGCAGTACTTC. Amino acids: CSASIPAQYF.

The chain carries TRBV9 and TRBJ2-5; D uncertain. Trimming shortened V by 3 bases and J by 4 bases, and 16 bases separated the two germline ends. This CDR3 contains 15 residues. CDR1 and CDR2 (germline): SGDLS, YYNGEE. CDR3 sequence: CASSATSKKGETQYF. The CDR3 coding sequence is TGTGCCAGCAGCGCGACATCCAAGAAGGGAGAGACCCAGTACTTC.

The rearrangement joins TRBV11-1 to TRBJ2-5; D may be TRBD2 (6 bases). The V gene's germline CDR1 is SGHAT and CDR2 FQDESV (reference sequence). The CDR3 sequence is 17 residues long. The V and J ends lost 0 bases and 1 base respectively, with 15 bases between them. The CDR3: CASSLAPQGSGQETQYF. The CDR3 DNA reads as TGTGCCAGCAGCTTAGCCCCCCAGGGTAGCGGCCAAGAGACCCAGTACTTC.

The chain joins TRBV5-5 to TRBJ2-1; either TRBD1 or TRBD2 may supply D (5 bases each). The V gene lost 2 bases and the J gene lost 5 bases, with 11 bases spanning the gap. The germline V gene has CDR1 SGHKS and CDR2 YYEKEE (reference sequence). This CDR3 is 14 amino acids long. For the CDR3, the DNA is TGTGCCAGCAGCTTCCTCAGGGACGACAATGAGCAGTTCTTC. Translating gives CASSFLRDDNEQFF.

Only one count was recorded for this clone. V usage is TRBV30 and J usage is TRBJ2-7; 7 nucleotides match TRBD1. The CDR3 consists of 14 residues. Germline V gene sequence: CDR1 GTSNPN, CDR2 SVGIG (reference sequence). Trimming removed 6 bases from V and 2 bases from J; junction bases left unmatched: 10. The CDR3 nucleotides read TGTGCCTGCCAAGAGGACAGGTACCCCTACGAGCAGTACTTC. Translating it yields CACQEDRYPYEQYF.

The CDR3 spells CASSLARSVEQFF. CDR3 in DNA: TGTGCCAGCAGTTTAGCCCGCTCGGTTGAGCAGTTCTTC. The V and J genes are TRBV27 and TRBJ2-1; D remains unclear. The length of the CDR3 is 13 residues. The V end was cut by 2 bases, the J end by 9 bases, with 11 bases between. Germline CDR1 is MNHEY and CDR2 is SMNVEV (reference sequence).

The rearrangement joins TRBV28 to TRBJ1-1; D is unclear. The CDR3 spans 12 residues. Germline values: CDR1 MDHEN, CDR2 SYDVKM. V shed 3 bases and J shed 8 bases, with 10 bases lying between them. For the CDR3, the DNA is TGTGCCAGCAGTTTCCAGACATTCGAAGCTTTCTTT. It encodes CASSFQTFEAFF.

The chain uses TRBV5-6 and TRBJ1-4; 11 positions match TRBD1. With 4 bases clipped from V and 6 bases from J, the junction kept 8 bases outside the gene matches. Germline V CDR1 and CDR2: SGHDT, YYEEEE. CDR3 size: 16 residues. The CDR3 DNA sequence: TGTGCCAGCAGCACCGGGACAGGGGGTAGTGATGAAAAACTGTTTTTT. Amino acid sequence: CASSTGTGGSDEKLFF.

The chain carries TRBV5-4 and TRBJ2-7; 12 positions agree with TRBD2. J lost 1 base, V lost 4 bases, and 3 bases had no gene match. Germline-derived CDR1 and CDR2 are SGHNT and YYREEE (reference sequence). The CDR3 spans 15 residues. Here the CDR3 reads CASSGGTSGSYEQYF. Here the CDR3 DNA reads TGTGCCAGCAGCGGGGGGACTAGCGGGTCCTACGAGCAGTACTTC.

The CDR3 loop reads CASSETGFEAFF. The DNA of the CDR3 is TGTGCCAGCAGCGAGACAGGGTTCGAAGCTTTCTTT. The chain is built from TRBV14 and TRBJ1-1, with TRBD1 identical over 7 bases. This CDR3 is built from 12 residues. Trimming cost V 5 bases and J 8 bases; bases outside gene matches: 5. Germline CDR1 is SGHDN and CDR2 is FVKESK.

J is TRBJ2-5 and V is TRBV5-1; 8 bases agree with TRBD1. Unmatched junction bases numbered 10, after V lost 4 bases and J lost 5 bases. CDR3 length equals 15 residues. Per the germline V gene, CDR1 is SGHRS and CDR2 is YFSETQ. Here the CDR3 reads CASSPGQGLLETQYF. DNA of the CDR3: TGCGCCAGCAGCCCCGGACAGGGTTTATTGGAGACCCAGTACTTC.

The V gene is TRBV5-6, the J gene TRBJ2-3; possible D gene TRBD2, 6 bases. V was cut by 4 bases and J by 2 bases, with 20 bases left in between. The CDR3 runs 17 residues. The germline CDR1 and CDR2 sequences are SGHDT and YYEEEE. For the CDR3, the DNA is TGTGCCAGCAGCCCGGCCTTGGCTAGCGATCCCACAGATACGCAGTATTTT. Amino acids: CASSPALASDPTDTQYF.

This chain uses TRBV11-2 with TRBJ1-2; 8 bases map to TRBD1. The germline V gene encodes CDR1 SGHAT and CDR2 FQNNGV. V was pared by 5 bases and J by 2 bases, with 4 bases of the junction left unmatched. The CDR3 runs 14 residues. CDR3 protein: CASSLRTGNYGYTF. The CDR3 nucleotides are TGTGCCAGCAGCCTGAGGACAGGGAACTATGGCTACACCTTC.

The genes are TRBV27 and TRBJ2-3, with TRBD2 as a possible D gene (5 bases). The CDR3 sequence is 11 residues long. Trimming shortened V by 7 bases and J by 4 bases, and 6 bases separated the two germline ends. CDR1 and CDR2 from the germline V gene are MNHEY and SMNVEV (reference sequence). In DNA form, the CDR3 reads TGTGCCAGCATGAGGGCAGATACGCAGTATTTT. The encoded protein is CASMRADTQYF.

The chain has TRBV9 and TRBJ2-2, with 10 bases lining up with TRBD2. The V segment lost 1 base and the J segment 3 bases; nucleotides outside the gene matches: 18. The CDR3 runs to 21 residues. Germline CDR1 is SGDLS and CDR2 is YYNGEE. CDR3 region: CASSVSSGLAGDTSYTGELFF. The CDR3 nucleotides read TGTGCCAGCAGCGTATCTAGTGGGCTAGCGGGGGACACATCGTACACCGGGGAGCTGTTTTTT.

V and J are TRBV11-2 and TRBJ2-3, with D unclear. Germline CDR1 SGHAT, CDR2 FQNNGV. The CDR3 length is 11 residues. V was pared by 4 bases and J by 2 bases, with 1 base between. CDR3 sequence (DNA): TGTGCCAGCAGCTACACAGATACGCAGTATTTT. Amino acid sequence: CASSYTDTQYF.

This sequence joins TRBV7-3 and TRBJ2-7, with D maybe TRBD2 (5 bases). The V end was cut by 5 bases, the J end by 2 bases, with 16 bases between. Germline CDR1 and CDR2: SGHTA and FQGTGA. The CDR3 length is 15 residues. CDR3 loop: CASSPTYGVPYEQYF. CDR3 in DNA: TGTGCCAGCAGCCCAACGTACGGGGTACCCTACGAGCAGTACTTC.

This chain joins TRBV2 and TRBJ1-5, with 7 bases aligning to TRBD1. J lost 2 bases, V lost 6 bases, and 1 base had no gene match. The CDR3 has 13 amino acids. CDR1 is SNHLY and CDR2 is FYNNEI in the germline V gene. CDR3 bases: TGTGCCAGCAGAGGACAGGGCAATCAGCCCCAGCATTTT. This gives the protein CASRGQGNQPQHF.

The chain is built from TRBV7-3 and TRBJ1-6; D not certain. Trimming stripped 6 bases from V and 7 bases from J, with 16 bases between. CDR3 size: 15 residues. The germline V gene encodes CDR1 SGHTA and CDR2 FQGTGA. The CDR3 DNA is TGTGCCAGCAGTACGCGGGCGGATGGCAATTCACCCCTCCACTTT. Translated, it gives CASSTRADGNSPLHF.